This TCR beta chain was captured in a study of blood T cells in healthy people across ages. Deletions cut 5 bases from V and 1 base from J, with 5 bases between. There are 12 residues in the CDR3. Germline V gives CDR1 SNHLY, CDR2 FYNNEI. Whole-study findings and limits: Age advanced and TCR beta diversity per million T cells fell, roughly linearly.

Peripheral blood from each donor was collected in a volume of 9.5 to 10 milliliters. Then a second PCR, running roughly 7 to 11 cycles, was carried out with a sample-barcoded 5' primer and a J-beta primer mix. All samples gave at least 2.5 million CDR3-containing paired-end reads. TCRdb processed the 5' RACE reads anew with MiXCR; each CDR3 protein has one entry. The repertoire has 580,000 or so distinct CDR3 sequences, around 48% of them found once; the top ten carry approximately 23%. This clonotype was recorded a few times. Its target is unknown. The J gene is TRBJ1-2, the V gene TRBV2; no reliable D call. This clonotype was obtained from a man of 80 years or more in good health. The sample taken for sequencing was blood. The CDR3 region is CASSQYNYGYTF. The CDR3 DNA reads TGTGCCAGCAGTCAGTATAACTATGGCTACACCTTC. Filled out from reference TRBV2 and TRBJ1-2, the complete variable domain reads EPEVTQTPSHQVTQMGQEVILRCVPISNHLYFYWYRQILGQKVEFLVSFYNNEISEKSEIFDDQFSVERPDGSNFTLKIRSTKLEDSAMYFCASSQYNYGYTFGSGTRLTVV.